Shown below are 28 T cell receptor beta chains from a single sample sequenced in a study of T cells in localized non-small cell lung cancer. Only in-frame clones appear in the TCRdb table, and some are missing; sequencing was by immunoSEQ multiplex PCR. The data show 7,700 or so clones, around 90% seen once. Sequenced material: peripheral blood mononuclear cells, taken before any cancer treatment. These receptors came from a male donor at least 60 years old with stage II lung adenocarcinoma.

The chain couples TRBV7-9 to TRBJ2-7; D is unclear. Deletions cut 2 bases from V and 6 bases from J, with 5 bases between. The germline V gene encodes CDR1 SEHNR and CDR2 FQNEAQ (reference sequence). This CDR3 has 11 amino acids. CDR3 bases: TGTGCCAGCAGCTTACAGCGCGAGCAGTACTTC. It translates to CASSLQREQYF.

This chain joins TRBV6-4 and TRBJ2-3, with D perhaps matching TRBD1 or TRBD2 (5 bases each). Germline CDR1 MRHNA, CDR2 SNTAGT. With 6 bases removed from V and 0 bases from J, the gap between germline ends came to 13 bases. CDR3 length equals 15 residues. The CDR3 is CASSRDRGSTDTQYF. The CDR3 nucleotides are TGTGCCAGCAGCCGGGACCGCGGCAGCACAGATACGCAGTATTTT.

This sequence joins TRBV5-1 and TRBJ1-5; possibly TRBD1 for D (6 bases). The CDR3 is made up of 14 amino acids. V was trimmed by 2 bases and J by 5 bases, leaving 11 bases between them. Germline V gene data show CDR1 as SGHRS and CDR2 as YFSETQ. The DNA for the CDR3 is TGCGCCAGCAGCTTCGGGGAGGGGGATCAGCCCCAGCATTTT. Protein: CASSFGEGDQPQHF.

V gene TRBV5-1 combines with J gene TRBJ1-3; no clear D. The V end was cut by 1 base, the J end by 0 bases, with 2 bases between. The CDR3 runs 13 residues. CDR1 is SGHRS and CDR2 is YFSETQ in the germline V gene. CDR3: CASSLYSGNTIYF. CDR3 coding DNA: TGCGCCAGCAGCTTGTACTCTGGAAACACCATATATTTT.

The chain is built from TRBV6-5 and TRBJ1-2, with D perhaps TRBD1 (6 bases). Germline CDR1 and CDR2: MNHEY and SVGAGI. V was trimmed by 6 bases and J by 2 bases, leaving 10 bases between them. The CDR3 length is 13 residues. The CDR3 is CASSFTGNYGYTF. CDR3 bases: TGTGCCAGCAGCTTCACAGGGAACTATGGCTACACCTTC.

This rearrangement joins TRBV29-1 to TRBJ1-1; perhaps TRBD1 as D (6 bases). In germline, CDR1 is SQVTM, CDR2 ANQGSEA. The CDR3 is 13 residues long. The V and J ends lost 7 bases and 8 bases respectively, with 20 bases between them. The CDR3 loop is CSARGGPGTEAFF. The CDR3 bases are TGCAGCGCCCGTGGGGGGCCAGGGACGGAAGCTTTCTTT.

V usage is TRBV10-1 and J usage is TRBJ2-7; 9 positions agree with TRBD1. CDR1 and CDR2 from the germline V gene are WNHNN and SYGVQD (reference sequence). The CDR3 sequence is 15 residues long. The J segment lost 3 bases and the V segment lost 3 bases, leaving 6 bases of the junction unmatched. CDR3 DNA sequence: TGCGCCAGCAGTGATTCCGGGACAGGGAGCTACGAGCAGTACTTC. This sequence encodes CASSDSGTGSYEQYF.

This chain uses TRBV6-5 with TRBJ1-6; TRBD1 might be the D (5 bases). The germline CDR1 and CDR2 sequences are MNHEY and SVGAGI. The CDR3 spans 14 residues. V dropped 7 bases and J dropped 1 base, with 8 bases sitting between them. CDR3 nucleotides: TGTGCCAGCAAAGAGGGGTCCTATAATTCACCCCTCCACTTT. Translating gives CASKEGSYNSPLHF.

This clone was found once. This chain connects TRBV9 to TRBJ1-2; 9 bases align to TRBD1. CDR3 length: 13 amino acids. From germline, CDR1 is SGDLS and CDR2 YYNGEE. The J segment lost 7 bases and the V segment lost 4 bases, leaving 5 bases of the junction unmatched. The CDR3 sequence: CASSPDRGGGYTF. DNA of the CDR3: TGTGCCAGCAGCCCGGACAGGGGAGGTGGCTACACCTTC.

V is TRBV11-1 and J is TRBJ2-2, with D possibly matching TRBD2 (5 bases). The germline V gene encodes CDR1 SGHAT and CDR2 FQDESV (reference sequence). V was trimmed by 4 bases and J by 5 bases, leaving 8 bases between them. The CDR3 is 13 residues long. The CDR3 is CASSSRVTGELFF. Here the CDR3 DNA reads TGTGCCAGCAGCTCGAGGGTGACCGGGGAGCTGTTTTTT.

The genes are TRBV29-1 and TRBJ2-1; no reliable D call. The germline V gene encodes CDR1 SQVTM and CDR2 ANQGSEA. V shed 1 base and J shed 0 bases, with 7 bases lying between them. CDR3 length: 14 residues. CDR3 bases: TGCAGCGTTGAAGTAGCCAGCTCCTACAATGAGCAGTTCTTC. Translation gives CSVEVASSYNEQFF.

J is TRBJ1-2 and V is TRBV5-1; the D is unclear. Germline V CDR1 and CDR2: SGHRS, YFSETQ. V gave up 2 bases and J gave up 9 bases, with 11 bases separating them. The CDR3 has 12 residues. CDR3 amino acids: CASSLMTDSYTF. CDR3 sequence (DNA): TGCGCCAGCAGCTTAATGACCGATAGCTACACCTTC.

V usage is TRBV10-3 and J usage is TRBJ1-2; D remains unclear. Germline lookup yields CDR1 ENHRY and CDR2 SYGVKD. CDR3 length: 13 amino acids. Trimming stripped 9 bases from V and 1 base from J, with 12 bases between. The CDR3 loop is CAIVGSNNYGYTF. The CDR3 DNA reads TGTGCCATAGTAGGAAGCAATAACTATGGCTACACCTTC.

V gene TRBV11-2 combines with J gene TRBJ1-1, with no clear D. Germline CDR1 reads SGHAT; CDR2 reads FQNNGV. The CDR3 runs 15 residues. Deletions cut 3 bases from V and 5 bases from J, with 16 bases between. CDR3 amino acids: CASSFSFETGTEAFF. CDR3 bases: TGTGCCAGCAGCTTCTCATTTGAGACGGGGACTGAAGCTTTCTTT.

The chain joins TRBV5-1 to TRBJ1-4; D may be TRBD1 (5 bases). Between the trimmed V and J ends, which lost 4 bases and 0 bases, there was a span of 7 bases. CDR3 length: 14 amino acids. Germline assignment: CDR1 SGHRS and CDR2 YFSETQ. The CDR3 loop is CASSRQSTNEKLFF. For the CDR3, the DNA is TGCGCCAGCAGCCGACAGTCAACTAATGAAAAACTGTTTTTT. The whole variable domain, filled in from reference TRBV5-1 and TRBJ1-4, reads KAGVTQTPRYLIKTRGQQVTLSCSPISGHRSVSWYQQTPGQGLQFLFEYFSETQRNKGNFPGRFSGRQFSNSRSEMNVSTLELGDSALYLCASSRQSTNEKLFFGSGTQLSVL.

In its sample, this clone was seen a few times. This rearrangement joins TRBV29-1 to TRBJ1-2; unclear D gene. The CDR3 is 12 residues long. In germline, CDR1 is SQVTM, CDR2 ANQGSEA. The ends were cut back, 2 bases at V and 5 bases at J, with 9 bases in the middle. The CDR3 region has the DNA TGCAGCGTTGAAAGGGCCGCGTATGGCTACACCTTC. The encoded protein is CSVERAAYGYTF.

The chain carries TRBV19 and TRBJ1-6, with a tentative D call TRBD1 (5 bases). Germline V gene lookup returns CDR1 LNHDA and CDR2 SQIVND (reference sequence). The CDR3 is 14 amino acids. Trimming pared 7 bases from V and 6 bases from J, leaving 13 bases between. Here the CDR3 reads CASNPGSGNSPLHF. The CDR3 DNA reads TGTGCCAGTAACCCAGGGAGCGGTAATTCACCCCTCCACTTT.

This sequence joins TRBV5-5 and TRBJ1-1; tentative D call: TRBD1 (5 bases). Trimming took off 7 bases at V and 0 bases at J, with 10 bases between the two ends. Germline CDR1 SGHKS, CDR2 YYEKEE (reference sequence). The CDR3 totals 13 residues. DNA of the CDR3: TGTGCCAGCTCGGAGACAGTGAACACTGAAGCTTTCTTT. Amino acid sequence: CASSETVNTEAFF.

This sequence joins TRBV7-2 and TRBJ1-4; TRBD1 matches 8 bases. Trimming removed 1 base from V and 8 bases from J; junction bases left unmatched: 3. This CDR3 comprises 14 residues. Germline V gives CDR1 SGHTA, CDR2 FQGNSA. The CDR3 spells CASSLGQGAEKLFF. In DNA, the CDR3 is TGTGCCAGCAGCTTAGGGCAGGGGGCGGAAAAACTGTTTTTT.

The gene calls are TRBV11-2 and TRBJ2-5; 8 positions match TRBD1. Trimming took 4 bases from V and 1 from J; bases not matched to a gene: 2. The CDR3 has 14 residues. The germline V gene has CDR1 SGHAT and CDR2 FQNNGV. CDR3 in DNA: TGTGCCAGCAGCTCGACAGGGGCCCAAGAGACCCAGTACTTC. Encoded protein: CASSSTGAQETQYF.

The V call is TRBV4-2, the J call TRBJ1-6; a weak D match, TRBD1 (6 bases). Germline V CDR1 and CDR2: LGHNA, YNFKEQ. V dropped 0 bases and J dropped 3 bases, with 15 bases sitting between them. This CDR3 spans 18 amino acids. As DNA, the CDR3 is TGTGCCAGCAGCCAAGATCCTCAAACAGGGCTCTATAATTCACCCCTCCACTTT. It specifies CASSQDPQTGLYNSPLHF.

This chain links TRBV4-3 with TRBJ1-1; no reliable D call. The V end lost 5 bases, the J end lost 7 bases, and 14 bases lay between the germline ends. Germline V gene lookup returns CDR1 LGHNA and CDR2 YSLEER. The CDR3 is 13 amino acids. The CDR3 DNA reads TGCGCCAGCAGCTCCCGCGCGGACGGTGAAGCTTTCTTT. Amino acid sequence: CASSSRADGEAFF.

The chain employs TRBV9 and TRBJ2-3; D is ambiguous. Trimming shortened V by 3 bases and J by 3 bases, and 8 bases separated the two germline ends. The V gene's germline CDR1 is SGDLS and CDR2 YYNGEE. The CDR3 loop spans 13 amino acids. The CDR3 here is CASSEVRTDTQYF. CDR3 bases: TGTGCCAGCAGCGAGGTCCGGACAGATACGCAGTATTTT.

This clone was seen a single time. The genes are TRBV11-2 and TRBJ2-7, with D perhaps being TRBD1 or TRBD2 (5 bases each). CDR1 and CDR2 (germline): SGHAT, FQNNGV. The CDR3 has 15 amino acids. V gave up 1 base and J gave up 5 bases, with 15 bases separating them. The CDR3 loop is CASSLGTVRGHEQYF. The CDR3 bases are TGTGCCAGCAGCTTAGGGACGGTGAGGGGCCACGAGCAGTACTTC.

This chain links TRBV5-1 with TRBJ1-2; D perhaps matches TRBD1 (5 bases). The CDR3 has 13 amino acids. CDR1 and CDR2 (germline): SGHRS, YFSETQ. V shed 4 bases and J shed 4 bases, with 11 bases lying between them. The DNA of the CDR3 is TGCGCCAGCAGCCCAGACAGAAGCTATGGCTACACCTTC. Residues: CASSPDRSYGYTF.

The chain employs TRBV9 and TRBJ1-6; D is possibly TRBD1 (6 bases). This CDR3 has 15 residues. Germline values: CDR1 SGDLS, CDR2 YYNGEE. V lost 3 bases to trimming and J lost 8 bases, with 15 bases between them. Here the CDR3 DNA reads TGTGCCAGCAGCGCGGGGGGCAACCACGATTCACCCCTCCACTTT. Protein: CASSAGGNHDSPLHF. The full variable domain, with the rest looked up from reference TRBV9 and TRBJ1-6, is DSGVTQTPKHLITATGQRVTLRCSPRSGDLSVYWYQQSLDQGLQFLIQYYNGEERAKGNILERFSAQQFPDLHSELNLSSLELGDSALYFCASSAGGNHDSPLHFGNGTRLTVT.

The chain has TRBV6-5 and TRBJ1-2; 11 positions match TRBD1. The CDR3 is 16 amino acids. With V trimmed by 2 bases and J by 5 bases, 7 bases remained unmatched. Germline V CDR1 and CDR2: MNHEY, SVGAGI. As DNA, the CDR3 is TGTGCCAGCAGTTACACCCGGACAGGGGGCGGGTATGGCTACACCTTC. Its protein product is CASSYTRTGGGYGYTF.

The chain is built from TRBV5-1 and TRBJ1-6; D is unclear. V lost 4 bases and J lost 0, with 11 bases in between. CDR1 is SGHRS, CDR2 YFSETQ, per germline. This CDR3 has 16 amino acids. The DNA for the CDR3 is TGCGCCAGCAGCGGGAGACCGGGCTCCTATAATTCACCCCTCCACTTT. This gives the protein CASSGRPGSYNSPLHF.